This TCR beta chain was found in a study of regulatory T cells in long-lasting Graves disease. Germline assignment: CDR1 SGHAT and CDR2 FQNNGV. This CDR3 is 16 amino acids long. Trimming took 4 bases from V and 0 from J, leaving 15 bases between them. This clonotype was seen repeatedly, ten times or more. The antigen is not known. Study results and caveats: Among the persistent patients, some 2,900 public clonotypes were shared, more than the approximately 1,000 shared among new patients. When disease was persistent, TRBV28, TRBJ1-2 and TRBJ2-5 were the favored segments.

Arm-PCR of CDR3 regions with iRepertoire HTBI primers generated TCR beta libraries. Per the original data handling: Samples collectively showed 62 TRBV and 14 TRBJ segments. TCRdb processed the multiplex PCR reads anew with MiXCR; each CDR3 protein has one entry. TCRdb, not the authors, supplied the V and J calls. This sample has around 400,000 distinct CDR3 sequences; around 15% occur once, and the top ten carry 22%. The time point was: newly diagnosed GD, antithyroid drugs for less than 3 months. From PBMCs, RNA was extracted and then used to make the TCR library. Enrollment of patients was through an endocrinology department in Xi'an, China.

The sequenced sample was peripheral blood mononuclear cells (PBMCs), obtained at new diagnosis, from a patient treated with antithyroid drugs. The chain joins TRBV11-2 to TRBJ2-5; D tentatively reads TRBD1 or TRBD2 (6 bases each). This clonotype was obtained from a female donor with Graves disease. CDR3 sequence (DNA): TGTGCCAGCAGCTCCAGGGGCGGGGCGGACCAAGAGACCCAGTACTTC. Translation gives CASSSRGGADQETQYF.